One and the same sample provided the 12 T cell receptor beta chains below, sequenced in a study of control samples from healthy donors and cancer patients. This table comes from immunoSEQ multiplex PCR, and its TCRdb copy is limited to in-frame clones, with some not included. This table has around 94,000 clones, about 86% appearing once. Sample: blood. The source is a woman in her 50s in good health.

The rearrangement links TRBV7-2 to TRBJ2-1; D is uncertain. Per the germline V gene, CDR1 is SGHTA and CDR2 is FQGNSA. This CDR3 spans 13 amino acids. V was trimmed by 1 base and J by 4 bases, leaving 5 bases between them. The CDR3 sequence: CASSLEAYNEQFF. CDR3 bases: TGTGCCAGCAGCTTAGAGGCTTACAATGAGCAGTTCTTC.

This clone was detected once. The rearrangement uses TRBV5-1 and TRBJ1-4; tentative D call: TRBD1 (5 bases). This CDR3 has 15 amino acids. Germline-derived CDR1 and CDR2 are SGHRS and YFSETQ. Trimming shortened V by 3 bases and J by 2 bases, and 11 bases separated the two germline ends. The CDR3 region has the DNA TGCGCCAGCAGCTCTGGGGGGGGGACTAATGAAAAACTGTTTTTT. It translates to CASSSGGGTNEKLFF.

The count of this clone is one. The chain links TRBV28 to TRBJ2-7; 8 bases are a match to TRBD2. CDR1 is MDHEN and CDR2 is SYDVKM in the germline V gene. The J segment lost 2 bases and the V segment lost 4 bases, leaving 7 bases of the junction unmatched. The CDR3 runs to 15 residues. CDR3 region: CASSSRTSTTYEQYF. The CDR3 bases are TGTGCCAGCAGTTCCCGGACTAGCACCACCTACGAGCAGTACTTC.

CDR3 amino acids: CASSPAAGNTEAFF. For the CDR3, the DNA is TGTGCCAGCTCACCAGCTGCGGGGAACACTGAAGCTTTCTTT. The chain links TRBV18 to TRBJ1-1; D is ambiguous. Trimming cost V 2 bases and J 1 base, with 8 bases left between them. The CDR3 length is 14 residues. The germline V gene has CDR1 KGHSH and CDR2 LQKENI.

This chain joins TRBV28 and TRBJ1-3, with 9 bases matching TRBD1. The ends lost 3 bases at V and 0 bases at J; junction bases unmatched: 0. Germline CDR1 is MDHEN and CDR2 is SYDVKM. CDR3 size: 15 residues. CDR3 bases: TGTGCCAGCAGTTTGACAGGGGGCTCTGGAAACACCATATATTTT. This sequence encodes CASSLTGGSGNTIYF.

This rearrangement joins TRBV10-2 to TRBJ2-2; 11 bases match TRBD2. V dropped 6 bases and J dropped 0; count of bases not matched to a gene: 6. The CDR3 is 17 amino acids. Germline CDR1 is WSHSY and CDR2 is SAAADI. The CDR3 bases are TGCGCCAGCAGAGGTCAACTAGCGGGGGCGAACACCGGGGAGCTGTTTTTT. Encoded protein: CASRGQLAGANTGELFF.

The chain employs TRBV28 and TRBJ2-3, with 8 bases lining up with TRBD2. Germline V gene data show CDR1 as MDHEN and CDR2 as SYDVKM. The ends lost 5 bases at V and 0 bases at J; junction bases unmatched: 7. This CDR3 is built from 16 residues. The CDR3, as DNA: TGTGCCAGCAGTGCCGGGACTAGACTTAGCACAGATACGCAGTATTTT. Residues: CASSAGTRLSTDTQYF.

The table lists this clone with a count of one. The gene calls are TRBV24-1 and TRBJ2-1, with TRBD2 matching over 9 bases. The CDR3 covers 15 residues. CDR1 and CDR2 (germline): KGHDR, SFDVKD. V trimming: 9 bases; J trimming: 3 bases; junction bases outside the gene matches: 8. The CDR3 DNA follows: TGTGCCACCGGGGCTAGCGGGACAAGCTACAATGAGCAGTTCTTC. This gives the protein CATGASGTSYNEQFF.

This chain uses TRBV7-9 with TRBJ2-6, with a weak D call TRBD2 (6 bases). V lost 6 bases to trimming and J lost 3 bases, with 15 bases between them. The CDR3 is 16 amino acids. Germline V gives CDR1 SEHNR, CDR2 FQNEAQ (reference sequence). CDR3 sequence (DNA): TGTGCCAGCAGTTACTTCCGGGGGAATGGGGCCAACGTCCTGACTTTC. Translation: CASSYFRGNGANVLTF.

V and J are TRBV7-8 and TRBJ2-7, with 11 bases matching TRBD2. CDR1 is SGHVS, CDR2 FQNEAQ, per germline. This CDR3 region has 14 residues. J was trimmed by 7 bases and V by 5 bases; bases with no gene match: 7. The CDR3 DNA follows: TGTGCCAGCAGCCTTAGCGGGAGGGGCCCTGAGCAGTACTTC. Protein sequence: CASSLSGRGPEQYF.

This chain joins TRBV29-1 and TRBJ2-7, with 8 bases that match TRBD2. Per germline, CDR1 SQVTM and CDR2 ANQGSEA. J lost 3 bases, V lost 6 bases, and 10 bases had no gene match. CDR3 length equals 14 residues. The CDR3 DNA reads TGCAGCGTGCAAGGGGTAGCGGGATACTACGAGCAGTACTTC. It translates to CSVQGVAGYYEQYF.

CDR3 sequence reads: CASSQEHSGRPINEQFF. DNA of the CDR3: TGCGCCAGCAGCCAAGAACATAGCGGGCGGCCAATCAATGAGCAGTTCTTC. The chain links TRBV4-1 to TRBJ2-1, with 7 nucleotides matching TRBD2. The CDR3 totals 17 residues. V trimming: 0 bases; J trimming: 6 bases; junction bases outside the gene matches: 11. Germline assignment: CDR1 MGHRA and CDR2 YSYEKL.